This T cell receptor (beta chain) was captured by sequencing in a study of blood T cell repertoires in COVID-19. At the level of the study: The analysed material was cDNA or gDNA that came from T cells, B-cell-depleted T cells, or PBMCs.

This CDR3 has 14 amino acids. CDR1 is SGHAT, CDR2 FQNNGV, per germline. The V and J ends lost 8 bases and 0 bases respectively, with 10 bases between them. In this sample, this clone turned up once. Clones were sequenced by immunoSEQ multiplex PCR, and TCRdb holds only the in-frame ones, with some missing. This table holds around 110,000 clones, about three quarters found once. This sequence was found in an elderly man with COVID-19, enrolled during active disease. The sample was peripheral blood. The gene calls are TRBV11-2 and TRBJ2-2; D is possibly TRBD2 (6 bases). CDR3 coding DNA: TGTGCCAGCCCCCTAGCGTCGAACACCGGGGAGCTGTTTTTT. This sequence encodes CASPLASNTGELFF.